The clone carrying this T cell receptor beta chain came up a few times. The CDR3 length is 15 residues. The V end was cut by 1 base, the J end by 5 bases, with 12 bases between. CDR1 and CDR2 (germline): LNHNV, YYDKDF (reference sequence). The data originate from a study of T-cell reconstitution after alpha-beta-depleted transplantation in children. As it was prepared, the TCRbeta library received unique molecular identifiers. TCRdb reprocessed the PCR reads via MiXCR and lists one record per CDR3 protein. The sample yields around 800,000 distinct CDR3 sequences, 15% to 20% seen once. The origin of this receptor is a male patient aged 10 to 17 who had a stem cell transplant for acute lymphoblastic leukemia, so the T cells may come from the graft donor. The material sequenced was PBMCs, mostly from graft donor cells, taken 360 days after TCRalphabeta/CD19-depleted stem cell transplant. J is TRBJ2-4 and V is TRBV15; D ambiguous. In nucleotides, the CDR3 is TGTGCCACCAGCAGAGCCCGGGTCAGGCAAAACATTCAGTACTTC. Encoded protein: CATSRARVRQNIQYF.